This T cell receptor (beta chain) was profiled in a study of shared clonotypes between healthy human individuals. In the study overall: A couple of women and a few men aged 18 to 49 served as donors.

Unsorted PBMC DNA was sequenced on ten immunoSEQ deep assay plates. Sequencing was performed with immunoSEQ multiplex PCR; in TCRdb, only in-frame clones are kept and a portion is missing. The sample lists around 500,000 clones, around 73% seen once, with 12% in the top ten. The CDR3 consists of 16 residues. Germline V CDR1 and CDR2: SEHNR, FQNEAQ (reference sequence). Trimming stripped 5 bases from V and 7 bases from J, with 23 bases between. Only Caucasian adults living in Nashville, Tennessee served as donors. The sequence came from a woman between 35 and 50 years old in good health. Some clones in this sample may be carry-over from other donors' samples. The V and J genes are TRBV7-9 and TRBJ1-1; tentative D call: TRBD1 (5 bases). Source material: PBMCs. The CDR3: CASSPQAGGSRFEAFF. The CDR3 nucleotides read TGTGCCAGCAGCCCGCAGGCCGGGGGGAGTCGGTTTGAAGCTTTCTTT.